Included here is one TCR beta chain sequence, with context. CDR1 is SGHAT, CDR2 FQNNGV, per germline. The CDR3 consists of 14 residues. The V end was cut by 1 base, the J end by 0 bases, with 7 bases between. This table comes from immunoSEQ multiplex PCR, and its TCRdb copy is limited to in-frame clones, with some not included. The sample has about 99,000 clones; around nine tenths are singletons. This record comes from a study of T cell responses to AZD1222 COVID-19 vaccine. The origin of this receptor is an adult in good health. V is TRBV11-2 and J is TRBJ2-7; either TRBD1 or TRBD2 may fit D (5 bases each). Material: peripheral blood, obtained on day 0 of AZD1222 vaccination. In nucleotides, the CDR3 is TGTGCCAGCAGCTTAGGGGGGACCTCCTACGAGCAGTACTTC. It is translated as CASSLGGTSYEQYF.